This T cell receptor beta chain was identified in a study of OX40 agonist ivuxolimab in advanced cancers. Broadly, across the study: Ivuxolimab was a fully human IgG2 agonistic monoclonal antibody targeting the costimulatory receptor OX40 (CD134). Intravenous ivuxolimab was administered to patients every 2 weeks at six dose levels: 0.01, 0.1, 0.3, 1.5, 3 and 10 mg/kg. Of the approximately 50 dose-escalation patients, hepatocellular carcinoma was present in approximately 20, melanoma in approximately 15, renal cell carcinoma in 9 and head and neck cancer in 9. In the dose-escalation cohort, roughly four fifths of patients were male, and the mean age was approximately 64 years, with a range of roughly 20 to 80. Prior anti-PD-1, anti-PD-L1 or anti-CTLA-4 therapy was permitted, and checkpoint inhibitors had been received by about 37% of dose-escalation patients. Partial responses were achieved by three dose-escalation patients, of whom one had hepatocellular carcinoma and two had cutaneous melanoma. Peripheral TCRbeta sequencing aimed to test whether ivuxolimab altered TCR sequence diversity and caused clonal T-cell expansion. The paper reports the monotherapy dose-escalation portion (N ≈ 50 patients) of the phase I ivuxolimab trial. The study at large found these results: At doses from 0.1 to 3.0 mg/kg, clonal expansion was seen in both CD4+ and CD8+ blood T cells between baseline and week 6. Antigen specificity was not determined for the clonally expanded peripheral T cells. After ivuxolimab, expanded clones were on average more numerous among CD8+ T cells than among CD4+ T cells. Low levels of normalized T-cell clonal expansion were also seen in some patients who did not respond. In partial responders in the 0.1-3.0 mg/kg groups, normalized peripheral clonal expansion was found to be among the lowest, especially among CD8+ T cells.

Patients with autoimmune disease history or receiving systemic immunosuppression were excluded from the trial. Peripheral blood for TCR sequencing was collected from all dose cohorts at baseline, on cycle 4 day 1, and on cycle 7 day 1. The samples were taken from a phase I, first-in-human, multicenter, open-label dose-escalation trial of ivuxolimab. Adults with locally advanced or metastatic melanoma, renal cell carcinoma, hepatocellular carcinoma or head and neck squamous cell carcinoma were enrolled in the trial. Before TCR sequencing, CD4+ T cells and CD8+ T cells from peripheral blood were sorted into separate populations. For sequencing of the TCRbeta CDR3 region, genomic DNA was extracted from the sorted cells. The immunoSEQ Assay was used for sequencing of TCRbeta CDR3 regions. TCRdb retrieved this table from immuneACCESS and kept in-frame rearrangements only. Not all clones are present; in checked studies, unresolved V genes account for under half, and no reason is known for the remainder. Counted in this sample were approximately 100,000 clones; about 90% of them appeared once. Of the sample, 0.79% falls within the top ten clones.

The CDR3 runs 14 amino acids, cysteine and phenylalanine included. Solely the CDR3 DNA is kept, with 42 bases framed from the first base. The germline V gene yields SNHLY for CDR1 and FYNNEI for CDR2. For this chain, trimming is 7 bases at the V end and 7 bases at the J end, and the number of junction bases without a gene match is 5. Comment on this clone: Which antigen it targets is not known. No much larger clone exists at a distance of one base, and base qualities are not known.

The chain employs TRBV2 and TRBJ2-2, with 11 bases aligning to TRBD1. This receptor was identified in an adult with an advanced solid tumor such as melanoma, head and neck, liver or kidney cancer. Here the sequenced sample was CD4+ or CD8+ T cells sorted from blood, taken in a trial of the OX40 agonist ivuxolimab. The CDR3 reads CASKGTGGVGELFF. At the DNA level, the sequence is TGTGCCAGCAAAGGGACAGGGGGAGTCGGGGAGCTGTTTTTT. This CDR3, with the reference TRBV2 and TRBJ2-2 proteins standing in past its ends, gives the full variable domain EPEVTQTPSHQVTQMGQEVILRCVPISNHLYFYWYRQILGQKVEFLVSFYNNEISEKSEIFDDQFSVERPDGSNFTLKIRSTKLEDSAMYFCASKGTGGVGELFFGEGSRLTVL.